One sample yielded the 10 T cell receptor beta chains listed below, sequenced in a study of T cell repertoires in cytomegalovirus infection. Each CDR3 protein is one row after TCRdb ran MiXCR on the reads. Found here are around 900,000 distinct CDR3 sequences, around 30% of them singletons; the top ten hold roughly an eighth. Antigen specificity for these receptors is unknown. The specimen was cultured CD8+ T cells from PBMCs, collected from culture after CMV antigen stimulation. All receptors come from a human donor in good health (CMV status not recorded). Some clones in this sample may be carry-over from other donors' samples.

The V gene is TRBV12-5, the J gene TRBJ2-2, with D possibly being TRBD1 (6 bases). Per germline, CDR1 LGHNT and CDR2 FRNRAP. V was clipped by 8 bases and J by 5 bases, with 12 bases between them. CDR3 length: 13 amino acids. For the CDR3, the DNA is TGTGCTAGTTTAACAGGGCAGACCGGGGAGCTGTTTTTT. It specifies CASLTGQTGELFF.

J is TRBJ1-5 and V is TRBV19; TRBD1 aligns across 9 bases. Germline CDR1 reads LNHDA; CDR2 reads SQIVND (reference sequence). After removal of 7 bases from V and 3 bases from J, the junction contained 7 bases not matched to a gene. There are 15 residues in the CDR3. CDR3 bases: TGTGCCAGTACCCGGGGACAGGGCATCAATCAGCCCCAGCATTTT. Translation gives CASTRGQGINQPQHF.

The chain carries TRBV11-1 and TRBJ1-1; D possibly corresponds to TRBD1 (5 bases). The CDR3 has 16 residues. V was trimmed by 5 bases and J by 1 base, leaving 17 bases between them. Germline CDR1 and CDR2: SGHAT and FQDESV (reference sequence). Here the CDR3 DNA reads TGTGCCAGCAGCGGATCTAGCGGGACGGCGAACACTGAAGCTTTCTTT. This translates into CASSGSSGTANTEAFF.

The rearrangement joins TRBV6-6 to TRBJ1-3; weak D call: TRBD1 (6 bases). V was trimmed by 7 bases and J by 3 bases, leaving 13 bases between them. Germline V CDR1 and CDR2: MNHNY, SVGAGI (reference sequence). The length of the CDR3 is 14 residues. CDR3 DNA: TGTGCCAGCACCTCGGGGGGCTTTGGAAACACCATATATTTT. Its protein is CASTSGGFGNTIYF.

The chain couples TRBV5-6 to TRBJ2-7, with D possibly matching TRBD2 (5 bases). The CDR3 totals 16 residues. Germline-derived CDR1 and CDR2 are SGHDT and YYEEEE. With 0 bases removed from V and 2 bases from J, the gap between germline ends came to 15 bases. CDR3 loop: CASSLARTGLTYEQYF. In nucleotides, the CDR3 is TGTGCCAGCAGCTTGGCCAGGACTGGGTTGACCTACGAGCAGTACTTC.

This clonotype was picked up a small number of times. The rearrangement uses TRBV6-5 and TRBJ2-1, with 14 nucleotides matching TRBD2. V lost 1 base, J lost 5 bases, and 7 bases stayed unmatched. Germline V gene sequence: CDR1 MNHEY, CDR2 SVGAGI. The CDR3 runs to 18 residues. The CDR3 coding sequence is TGTGCCAGCAGTTACTGGGGACTAGCGGGGGATGCAAACAATGAGCAGTTCTTC. This sequence encodes CASSYWGLAGDANNEQFF.

V gene TRBV19 combines with J gene TRBJ1-2; maybe TRBD1 (5 bases). Germline assignment: CDR1 LNHDA and CDR2 SQIVND (reference sequence). V lost 3 bases and J lost 6, with 8 bases in between. This CDR3 spans 12 amino acids. CDR3 sequence reads: CASSMGGNGYTF. DNA for the CDR3: TGTGCCAGTAGTATGGGGGGTAATGGCTACACCTTC.

This clonotype was detected a few times. The V and J genes are TRBV7-9 and TRBJ1-4; unclear D gene. V lost 5 bases and J 4 bases, leaving 11 bases between the germline ends. Germline assignment: CDR1 SEHNR and CDR2 FQNEAQ (reference sequence). The CDR3 totals 14 residues. CDR3 loop: CASSDRAFNEKLFF. In nucleotides, the CDR3 is TGTGCCAGCAGCGACCGGGCCTTTAATGAAAAACTGTTTTTT.

This clonotype was counted only a few times. This chain joins TRBV27 and TRBJ2-2; no firm D call. The CDR3 has 13 amino acids. Trimming cost V 2 bases and J 5 bases, with 6 bases left between them. Germline V gene sequence: CDR1 MNHEY, CDR2 SMNVEV (reference sequence). CDR3 amino acids: CASSLIGTGELFF. The DNA for the CDR3 is TGTGCCAGCAGTTTAATCGGGACCGGGGAGCTGTTTTTT.

The V gene is TRBV2, the J gene TRBJ1-2; D uncertain. Germline V gives CDR1 SNHLY, CDR2 FYNNEI. CDR3 size: 16 residues. Trimming stripped 3 bases from V and 4 bases from J, with 18 bases between. The DNA of the CDR3 is TGTGCCAGCAGTGACCTAAATAAGGAGGTCGTCTATGGCTACACCTTC. Protein product: CASSDLNKEVVYGYTF. The complete variable domain, with remaining parts taken from reference TRBV2 and TRBJ1-2, reads EPEVTQTPSHQVTQMGQEVILRCVPISNHLYFYWYRQILGQKVEFLVSFYNNEISEKSEIFDDQFSVERPDGSNFTLKIRSTKLEDSAMYFCASSDLNKEVVYGYTFGSGTRLTVV.